The 10 T cell receptor beta chains below were found in one sample sequenced in a study of naive CD8 T cells in extremely preterm neonates. Sequencing was performed with immunoSEQ multiplex PCR; in TCRdb, only in-frame clones are kept and a portion is missing. Of 5,500 to 8,500 clones listed, roughly 98% are singletons. Sequences were obtained from naive CD8+ T cells from blood. The source of these receptors is a human donor in good health.

This chain uses TRBV5-4 with TRBJ2-7; 10 bases line up with TRBD2. The V and J ends lost 2 bases and 4 bases, in that order; junction bases with no gene match: 0. Germline CDR1 is SGHNT and CDR2 is YYREEE (reference sequence). The CDR3 covers 13 residues. The CDR3 DNA is TGTGCCAGCAGCTTTAGCGGGGGGTACGAGCAGTACTTC. This codes for CASSFSGGYEQYF.

The chain employs TRBV7-9 and TRBJ2-7; D is undetermined. Between the trimmed V and J ends, which lost 5 bases and 5 bases, there was a span of 13 bases. The CDR3 is made up of 13 amino acids. Germline CDR1 reads SEHNR; CDR2 reads FQNEAQ (reference sequence). Written as DNA, the CDR3 is TGTGCCAGCAGCCATGCTCCGAGCAACGAGCAGTACTTC. Protein: CASSHAPSNEQYF.

The genes are TRBV9 and TRBJ1-2; no reliable D call. V lost 0 bases and J lost 2, with 14 bases in between. There are 16 residues in the CDR3. Germline V gene sequence: CDR1 SGDLS, CDR2 YYNGEE. CDR3 amino acids: CASSVGHLAQNYGYTF. The CDR3, as DNA: TGTGCCAGCAGCGTAGGACACTTGGCCCAGAACTATGGCTACACCTTC.

This clone was seen a single time. The rearrangement links TRBV9 to TRBJ2-1; TRBD2 matches 8 bases. The V gene end was trimmed by 3 bases and the J gene end by 4 bases; junction bases not matched to a gene: 3. Germline V gene sequence: CDR1 SGDLS, CDR2 YYNGEE. The CDR3 extends over 14 amino acids. The CDR3, as DNA: TGTGCCAGCAGCGAGGGACTAGATTACAATGAGCAGTTCTTC. Protein sequence: CASSEGLDYNEQFF.

This chain joins TRBV28 and TRBJ1-1; D might be TRBD1 (6 bases). V was pared by 6 bases and J by 1 base, with 18 bases between. This CDR3 has 16 amino acids. CDR1 is MDHEN and CDR2 is SYDVKM in the germline V gene. The CDR3: CASSSRLRGGNTEAFF. The DNA for the CDR3 is TGTGCCAGCAGCTCCCGGCTGAGAGGGGGGAACACTGAAGCTTTCTTT.

This clone was seen only once. The chain joins TRBV28 to TRBJ2-7; a weak D match, TRBD1 (5 bases). Germline assignment: CDR1 MDHEN and CDR2 SYDVKM. The length of the CDR3 is 14 residues. The V end lost 4 bases, the J end lost 2 bases, and 12 bases lay between the germline ends. CDR3 sequence (DNA): TGTGCCAGCAGTTCTTGGACATCAACCTACGAGCAGTACTTC. Translating it yields CASSSWTSTYEQYF. Complete variable domain (other parts from reference TRBV28 and TRBJ2-7): DVKVTQSSRYLVKRTGEKVFLECVQDMDHENMFWYRQDPGLGLRLIYFSYDVKMKEKGDIPEGYSVSREKKERFSLILESASTNQTSMYLCASSSWTSTYEQYFGPGTRLTVT.

J is TRBJ2-3 and V is TRBV27, with TRBD1 matching over 12 bases. Germline V gives CDR1 MNHEY, CDR2 SMNVEV (reference sequence). The CDR3 contains 16 residues. V lost 6 bases and J lost 3; bases outside the gene matches: 7. The chain's CDR3 is CASSPRDRGRTDTQYF. The CDR3 coding sequence is TGTGCCAGCAGCCCCCGGGACAGGGGGCGAACAGATACGCAGTATTTT.

CDR3 residues: CASSLARGNQPQHF. The CDR3, as DNA: TGTGCCAGCAGTTTAGCGAGGGGGAATCAGCCCCAGCATTTT. The V gene is TRBV27, the J gene TRBJ1-5; the D gene is possibly TRBD1 (6 bases). The V and J ends lost 2 bases and 4 bases respectively, with 9 bases between them. The CDR3 covers 14 residues. The germline gives CDR1 MNHEY, CDR2 SMNVEV (reference sequence).

The genes are TRBV10-2 and TRBJ2-6; 10 nucleotides agree with TRBD1. CDR1 is WSHSY, CDR2 SAAADI, per germline. The CDR3 is 19 residues long. V was clipped by 4 bases and J by 0 bases; unmatched bases: 9. CDR3 bases: TGCGCCAGCAGTGGGGGGACAGGGGAGGGTGCCTCTGGGGCCAACGTCCTGACTTTC. Amino acids: CASSGGTGEGASGANVLTF.

The gene calls are TRBV18 and TRBJ2-3; 8 bases are a match to TRBD2. This CDR3 contains 16 residues. Trimming at V came to 3 bases and at J to 3 bases, leaving 8 bases not matched to a gene. Per the germline V gene, CDR1 is KGHSH and CDR2 is LQKENI. The CDR3 DNA follows: TGTGCCAGCTCACCCCCCCGGGGGGGCCGTACAGATACGCAGTATTTT. Its translation is CASSPPRGGRTDTQYF.